This TCR beta chain originates from a study of T cell responses to AZD1222 COVID-19 vaccine. Study results and caveats: It should be noted that donors were predominantly white British and more often female, and clonal diversity was possibly underestimated.

Here immunoSEQ multiplex PCR was the method, and the copy in TCRdb shows in-frame clones only, minus some. This sample carries 65,000 to 80,000 clones, around four fifths of them seen once, and the ten largest clones take about 1.3%. Worth noting for this clone: Its antigen is not identified.

The CDR3 is 15 residues long. V lost 5 bases and J lost 4, with 18 bases in between. Germline lookup yields CDR1 MNHEY and CDR2 SMNVEV (reference sequence). Source: peripheral blood, taken 28 days after the second AZD1222 dose. This clonotype was obtained from an adult who received the AZD1222 COVID-19 vaccine. The rearrangement uses TRBV27 and TRBJ2-7; the D is unclear. CDR3 protein: CASSLTYGSQYEQYF. CDR3 bases: TGTGCCAGCAGTCTAACGTACGGCTCTCAATACGAGCAGTACTTC.